This T cell receptor (beta chain) originates from a study of T cell clonality in common variable immunodeficiency. This clone was seen many times. Antigen unknown. From the germline J gene comes the end of the CDR3, since the read stops 3 residues before it. Overall study results and limits: Compared with controls, CVID subjects had fewer shared TCRbeta clones. Compared with healthy controls, CVID subjects showed increased TCRbeta clonality, mostly in about a third.

The CDR3 is 15 amino acids. Trimming took 0 bases from V and 7 from J; bases not matched to a gene: 7. The germline CDR1 and CDR2 sequences are SGHNT and YYREEE (reference sequence). The repertoire was sequenced with immunoSEQ multiplex PCR; TCRdb's copy has only in-frame clones and lacks some. The sample has tens of thousands of clones, none seen only once. This chain joins TRBV5-4 and TRBJ2-3; 8 nucleotides match TRBD2. The TCR was taken from a person aged 18 to 75 in good health. Source material: peripheral blood mononuclear cells. CDR3: CASSLDSSGFNTQYF. The covered CDR3 bases are TGTGCCAGCAGCTTGGACTCTAGCGGGTTCAATACG.